Listed below are T cell receptor beta chains from one sample, sequenced in a study of T cell repertoires in cytomegalovirus infection. MiXCR, applied by TCRdb to the reads, yields one record per CDR3 protein. The repertoire holds 230,000 or so distinct CDR3 sequences, with about a sixth as singletons. The sequenced sample consisted of CD8+ T cells from PBMCs. These receptors were taken from a human donor in good health (CMV status not recorded). Some clones in this sample may be carry-over from other donors' samples. Each CDR3 is given with its conserved first and last residue. The D gene is left open where the match is weak. Size is omitted from some rows. Given values are once, few, many or a class for expanded clones.

V	D	size	J	DNA	CDR3
TRBV7-9	TRBD1	NA	TRBJ1-6	TGTGCCAGCAGCCCGGGACAGAAGTCCTATAATTCACCCCTCCACTTT	CASSPGQKSYNSPLHF
TRBV7-9	NA	many	TRBJ1-1	TGTGCCAGCAGTACGTCTGGGGGCGAAGCTTTCTTT	CASSTSGGEAFF
TRBV2	NA	NA	TRBJ1-4	TGTGCCAGCAGTGACGGGGGAGGTCGTAATGAAAAACTGTTTTTT	CASSDGGGRNEKLFF
TRBV7-9	NA	NA	TRBJ2-5	TGTGCCAGCAGCCAACTCGACAGACAAGAGACCCAGTACTTC	CASSQLDRQETQYF
TRBV29-1	TRBD1	NA	TRBJ2-7	TGCAGCGTTGAAGATACAGGGGCGCCCTACGAGCAGTACTTC	CSVEDTGAPYEQYF
TRBV6-2/TRBV6-3	NA	NA	TRBJ2-3	TGTGCCAGCAGTTATCCATCTAGTGGCATTAGCACAGATACGCAGTATTTT	CASSYPSSGISTDTQYF
TRBV7-9	TRBD1	few	TRBJ2-7	TGTGCCAGCAGCCAACAGGGGGCCGAGGGGTACTTC	CASSQQGAEGYF
TRBV12-3/TRBV12-4	NA	NA	TRBJ2-7	TGTGCCAGCAGCCTAATCCCGTCCGGCGAGCAGTACTTC	CASSLIPSGEQYF
TRBV7-2	TRBD1	NA	TRBJ1-2	TGTGCCAGCAGCTTAGCGTTGGCAGGGGGCTTCGCTAACTATGGCTACACCTTC	CASSLALAGGFANYGYTF
TRBV7-2	NA	many	TRBJ1-2	TGTGCCAGCAGCTTAGGTAGTGTCGATGGCTACACCTTC	CASSLGSVDGYTF
TRBV5-6	NA	NA	TRBJ2-2	TGTGCCAGCAGCCCGTCCGACGGGGAGCTGTTTTTT	CASSPSDGELFF
TRBV7-9	NA	few	TRBJ2-3	TGTGCCAGCAGCCTCAATTCCTGGCAGGACACAGATACGCAGTATTTT	CASSLNSWQDTDTQYF
TRBV20-1	TRBD1	many	TRBJ1-5	TGCAGTGCTAGAAGGTTTGGGACAGGAGATAATCAGCCCCAGCATTTT	CSARRFGTGDNQPQHF
TRBV7-2	NA	many	TRBJ1-1	TGTGCCAGCAGCTTAGAGCTACCGGTTTACACTGAAGCTTTCTTT	CASSLELPVYTEAFF
TRBV2	NA	many	TRBJ2-3	TGTGCCAGCAGCGACGACTTGTCTAGCACAGATACGCAGTATTTT	CASSDDLSSTDTQYF
TRBV15	NA	NA	TRBJ1-5	TGTGCCACCAGCGATCAGGGCGGAAATCAGCCCCAGCATTTT	CATSDQGGNQPQHF
TRBV11-1	NA	many	TRBJ1-6	TGTGCCAGCAGCCTACGAGACGGCGGGAGCTCCTATAATTCACCCCTCCACTTT	CASSLRDGGSSYNSPLHF
TRBV7-6	TRBD1	many	TRBJ1-4	TGTGCCAGCAGCGAGGGGACAGAAAATGAAAAACTGTTTTTT	CASSEGTENEKLFF
TRBV25-1	NA	few	TRBJ1-1	TGTGCCAGCAGTGAATATTTTTTGCGGGGGGCCGGGGTTGAAGCTTTCTTT	CASSEYFLRGAGVEAFF
TRBV7-9	TRBD1	few	TRBJ2-5	TGTGCCAGCAGCTTCCCGGACAGGGTAAAGACCCAGTACTTC	CASSFPDRVKTQYF
TRBV7-9	TRBD1	many	TRBJ2-1	TGTGCCAGCAGCTTCGTGCGACAGGGCCATGAGCAGTTCTTC	CASSFVRQGHEQFF
TRBV7-8	TRBD1	many	TRBJ1-1	TGTGCCAGCAGCCCATGGACAGGGCCGATGAACACTGAAGCTTTCTTT	CASSPWTGPMNTEAFF
TRBV6-6	TRBD1	NA	TRBJ2-5	TGTGCCAGCAGTTACACCGGGACAGAGTACCAAGAGACCCAGTACTTC	CASSYTGTEYQETQYF
TRBV6-2/TRBV6-3	NA	NA	TRBJ1-1	TGTGCCAGCAGTCAGGGGTGGAGAACTGAAGCTTTCTTT	CASSQGWRTEAFF
TRBV7-8	TRBD2	many	TRBJ2-7	TGTGCCAGCAGCTTAGGAGGCCCAAGCGGGGGTAGCTCCTACGAGCAGTACTTC	CASSLGGPSGGSSYEQYF
TRBV6-1	TRBD2	many	TRBJ2-1	TGTGCCAGCGCCATCGGGACTAGCCCGAACAATGAGCAGTTCTTC	CASAIGTSPNNEQFF
TRBV6-1	TRBD1	many	TRBJ2-7	TGTGCCAGCAGTAAAAACAGGGGCCTCTCCTACGAGCAGTACTTC	CASSKNRGLSYEQYF
TRBV7-9	TRBD1	NA	TRBJ1-3	TGTGCCAGCAGCTCCCGGGACAGGGGTTACGGAAACACCATATATTTT	CASSSRDRGYGNTIYF
TRBV27	NA	once	TRBJ2-1	TGTGCCAGCAGTTTATCGGTATACGAGGGGTTCAATGAGCAGTTCTTC	CASSLSVYEGFNEQFF
TRBV12-3/TRBV12-4	NA	many	TRBJ1-5	TGTGCCAGCAGTTTAGGGCGGAGCAATCAGCCCCAGCATTTT	CASSLGRSNQPQHF